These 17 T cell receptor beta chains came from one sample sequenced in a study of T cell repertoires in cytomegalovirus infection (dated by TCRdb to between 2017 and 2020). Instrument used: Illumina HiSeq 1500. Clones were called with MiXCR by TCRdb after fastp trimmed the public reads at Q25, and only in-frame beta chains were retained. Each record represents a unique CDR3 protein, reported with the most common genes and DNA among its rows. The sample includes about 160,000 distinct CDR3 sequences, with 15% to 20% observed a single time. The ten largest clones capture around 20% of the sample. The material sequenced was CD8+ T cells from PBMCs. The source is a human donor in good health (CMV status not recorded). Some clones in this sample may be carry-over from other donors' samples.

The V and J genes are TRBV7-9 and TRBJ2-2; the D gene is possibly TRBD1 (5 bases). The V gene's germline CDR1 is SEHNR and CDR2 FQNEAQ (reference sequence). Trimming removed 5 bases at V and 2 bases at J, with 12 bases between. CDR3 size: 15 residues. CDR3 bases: TGTGCCAGCAGCCCAATTGACAGAAACACCGGGGAGCTGTTTTTT. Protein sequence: CASSPIDRNTGELFF.

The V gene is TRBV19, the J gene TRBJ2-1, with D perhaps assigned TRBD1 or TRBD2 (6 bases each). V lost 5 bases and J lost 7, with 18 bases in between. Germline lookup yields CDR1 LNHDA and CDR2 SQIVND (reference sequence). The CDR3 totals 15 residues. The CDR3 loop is CASSASRGAWNEQFF. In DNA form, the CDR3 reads TGTGCCAGTAGTGCCTCGAGGGGGGCGTGGAATGAGCAGTTCTTC.

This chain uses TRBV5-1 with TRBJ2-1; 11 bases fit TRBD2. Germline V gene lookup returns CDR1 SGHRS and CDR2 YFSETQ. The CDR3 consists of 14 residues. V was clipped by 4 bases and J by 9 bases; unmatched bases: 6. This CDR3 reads CASSLSGRAAEQFF. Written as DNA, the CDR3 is TGCGCCAGCAGCCTTAGCGGGAGGGCCGCTGAGCAGTTCTTC.

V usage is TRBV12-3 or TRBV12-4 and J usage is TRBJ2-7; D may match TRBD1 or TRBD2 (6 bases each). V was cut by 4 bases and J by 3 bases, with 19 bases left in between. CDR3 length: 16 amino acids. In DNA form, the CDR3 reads TGTGCCAGCAGTTCTACCTCCGGGGGCTCCTTCTACGAGCAGTACTTC. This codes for CASSSTSGGSFYEQYF.

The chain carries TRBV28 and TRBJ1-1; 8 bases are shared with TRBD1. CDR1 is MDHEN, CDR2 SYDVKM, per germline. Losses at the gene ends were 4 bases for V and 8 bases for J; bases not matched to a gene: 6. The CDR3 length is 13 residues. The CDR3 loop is CASSYLQGAEAFF. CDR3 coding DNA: TGTGCCAGCAGTTACCTCCAGGGGGCCGAAGCTTTCTTT.

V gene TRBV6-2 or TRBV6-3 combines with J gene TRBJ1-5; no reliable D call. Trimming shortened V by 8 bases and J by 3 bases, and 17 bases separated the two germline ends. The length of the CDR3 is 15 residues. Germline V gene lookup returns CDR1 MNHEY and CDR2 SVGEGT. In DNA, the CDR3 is TGTGCCAGCGGTAGGTCTTGGACCGTCAATCAGCCCCAGCATTTT. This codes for CASGRSWTVNQPQHF.

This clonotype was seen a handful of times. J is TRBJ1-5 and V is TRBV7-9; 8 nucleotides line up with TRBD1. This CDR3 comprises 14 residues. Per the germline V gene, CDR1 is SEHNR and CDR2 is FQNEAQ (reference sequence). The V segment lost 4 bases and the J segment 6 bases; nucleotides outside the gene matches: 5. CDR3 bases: TGTGCCAGCAGCTCCACAGGGGGGGCTCAGCCCCAGCATTTT. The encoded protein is CASSSTGGAQPQHF.

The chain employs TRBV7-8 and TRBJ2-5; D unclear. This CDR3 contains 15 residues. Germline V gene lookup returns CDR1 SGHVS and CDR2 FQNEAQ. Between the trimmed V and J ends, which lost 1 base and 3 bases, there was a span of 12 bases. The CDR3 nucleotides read TGTGCCAGCAGCTTAGTTGGGGAAGCCAAAGAGACCCAGTACTTC. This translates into CASSLVGEAKETQYF.

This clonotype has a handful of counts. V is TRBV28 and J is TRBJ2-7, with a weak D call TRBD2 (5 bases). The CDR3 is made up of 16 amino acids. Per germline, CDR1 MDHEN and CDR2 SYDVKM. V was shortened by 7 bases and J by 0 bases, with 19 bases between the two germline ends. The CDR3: CASIPRGHLSSYEQYF. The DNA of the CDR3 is TGTGCCAGCATCCCACGGGGTCATCTTAGCTCCTACGAGCAGTACTTC.

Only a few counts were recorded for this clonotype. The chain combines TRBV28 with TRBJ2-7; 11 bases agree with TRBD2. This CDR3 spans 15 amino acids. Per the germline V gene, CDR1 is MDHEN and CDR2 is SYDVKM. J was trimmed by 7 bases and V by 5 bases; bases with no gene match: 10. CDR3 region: CASSPTSGIVEEQYF. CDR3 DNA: TGTGCCAGCAGTCCGACTAGCGGGATCGTAGAAGAGCAGTACTTC.

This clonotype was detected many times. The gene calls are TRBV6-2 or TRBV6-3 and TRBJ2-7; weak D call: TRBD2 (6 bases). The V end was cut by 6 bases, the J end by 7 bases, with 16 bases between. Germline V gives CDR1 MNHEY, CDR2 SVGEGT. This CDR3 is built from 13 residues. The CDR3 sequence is CASRQGGLGEQYF. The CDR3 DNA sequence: TGTGCCAGCAGGCAGGGAGGACTGGGGGAGCAGTACTTC.

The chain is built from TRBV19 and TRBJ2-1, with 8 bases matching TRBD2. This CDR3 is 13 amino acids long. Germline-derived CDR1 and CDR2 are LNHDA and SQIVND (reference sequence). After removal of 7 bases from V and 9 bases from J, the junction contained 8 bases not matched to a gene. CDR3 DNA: TGTGCCAGTAACTTTGCGAGCGGGGGTGAGCAGTTCTTC. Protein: CASNFASGGEQFF.

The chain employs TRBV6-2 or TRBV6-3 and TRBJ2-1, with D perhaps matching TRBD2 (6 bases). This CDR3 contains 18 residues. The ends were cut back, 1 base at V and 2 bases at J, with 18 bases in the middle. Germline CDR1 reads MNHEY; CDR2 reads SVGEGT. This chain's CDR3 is CASSYFSILASAYNEQFF. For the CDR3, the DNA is TGTGCCAGCAGTTACTTCTCCATTCTAGCGTCCGCCTACAATGAGCAGTTCTTC.

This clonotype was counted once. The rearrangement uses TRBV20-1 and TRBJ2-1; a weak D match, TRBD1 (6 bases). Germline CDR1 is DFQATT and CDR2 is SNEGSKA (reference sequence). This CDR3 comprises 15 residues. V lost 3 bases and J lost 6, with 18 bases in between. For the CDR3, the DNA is TGCAGTGCTAGTGATAGGCCCCGGGACATCAATGAGCAGTTCTTC. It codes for CSASDRPRDINEQFF.

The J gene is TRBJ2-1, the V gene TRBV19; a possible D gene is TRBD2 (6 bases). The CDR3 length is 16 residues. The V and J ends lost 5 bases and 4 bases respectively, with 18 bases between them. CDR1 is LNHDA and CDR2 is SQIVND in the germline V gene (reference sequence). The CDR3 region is CASSPKEGRLYNEQFF. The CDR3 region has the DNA TGTGCCAGTAGTCCTAAGGAGGGTAGGTTGTACAATGAGCAGTTCTTC.

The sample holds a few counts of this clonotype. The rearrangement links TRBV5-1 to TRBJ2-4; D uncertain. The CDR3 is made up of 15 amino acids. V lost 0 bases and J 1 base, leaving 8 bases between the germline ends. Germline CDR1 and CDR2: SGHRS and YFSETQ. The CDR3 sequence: CASSLAAKAKNIQYF. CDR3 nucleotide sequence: TGCGCCAGCAGCTTGGCTGCAAAGGCCAAAAACATTCAGTACTTC.

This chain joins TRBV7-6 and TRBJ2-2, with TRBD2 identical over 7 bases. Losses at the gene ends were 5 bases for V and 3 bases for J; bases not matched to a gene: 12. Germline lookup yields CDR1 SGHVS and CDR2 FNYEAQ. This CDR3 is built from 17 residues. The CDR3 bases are TGTGCCAGCAGCCCCCCCTGGGGGGGGAAGGACACCGGGGAGCTGTTTTTT. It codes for CASSPPWGGKDTGELFF.